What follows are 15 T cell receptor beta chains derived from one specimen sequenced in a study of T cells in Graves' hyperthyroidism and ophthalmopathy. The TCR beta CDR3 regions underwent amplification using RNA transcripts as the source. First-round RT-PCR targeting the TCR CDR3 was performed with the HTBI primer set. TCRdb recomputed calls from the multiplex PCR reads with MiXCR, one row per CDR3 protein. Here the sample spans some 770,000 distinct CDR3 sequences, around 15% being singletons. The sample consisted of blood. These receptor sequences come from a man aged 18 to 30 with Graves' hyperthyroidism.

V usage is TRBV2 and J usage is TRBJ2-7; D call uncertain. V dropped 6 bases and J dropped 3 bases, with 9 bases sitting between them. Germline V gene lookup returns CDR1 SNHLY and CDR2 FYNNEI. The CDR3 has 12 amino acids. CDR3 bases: TGTGCCAGCAGGAAGACCTACTACGAGCAGTACTTC. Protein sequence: CASRKTYYEQYF.

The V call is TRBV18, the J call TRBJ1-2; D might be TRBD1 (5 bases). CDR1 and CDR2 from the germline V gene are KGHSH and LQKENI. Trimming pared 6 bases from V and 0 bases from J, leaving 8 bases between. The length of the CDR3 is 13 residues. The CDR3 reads CASSRQSNYGYTF. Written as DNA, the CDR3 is TGTGCCAGCTCGCGACAGTCTAACTATGGCTACACCTTC. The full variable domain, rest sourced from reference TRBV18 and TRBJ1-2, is NAGVMQNPRHLVRRRGQEARLRCSPMKGHSHVYWYRQLPEEGLKFMVYLQKENIIDESGMPKERFSAEFPKEGPSILRIQQVVRGDSAAYFCASSRQSNYGYTFGSGTRLTVV.

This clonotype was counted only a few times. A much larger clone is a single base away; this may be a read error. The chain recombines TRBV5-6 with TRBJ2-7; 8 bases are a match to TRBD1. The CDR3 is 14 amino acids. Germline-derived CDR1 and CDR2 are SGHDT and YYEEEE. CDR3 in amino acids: CASRTTGGVYAQYF. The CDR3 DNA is TGTGCCAGCAGGACAACAGGGGGAGTCTACGCGCAGTACTTC.

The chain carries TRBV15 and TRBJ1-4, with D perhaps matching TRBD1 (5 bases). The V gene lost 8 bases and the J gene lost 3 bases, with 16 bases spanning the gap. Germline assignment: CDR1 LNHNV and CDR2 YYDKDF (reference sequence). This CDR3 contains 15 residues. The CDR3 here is CATGRWGMANEKLFF. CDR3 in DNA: TGTGCCACCGGAAGGTGGGGCATGGCTAATGAAAAACTGTTTTTT.

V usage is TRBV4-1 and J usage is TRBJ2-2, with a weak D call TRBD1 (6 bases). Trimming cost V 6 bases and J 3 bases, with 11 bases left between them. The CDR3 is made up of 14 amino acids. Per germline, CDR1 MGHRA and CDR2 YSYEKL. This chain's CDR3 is CASRGQGHTGELFF. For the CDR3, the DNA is TGCGCCAGCAGAGGTCAGGGGCACACCGGGGAGCTGTTTTTT.

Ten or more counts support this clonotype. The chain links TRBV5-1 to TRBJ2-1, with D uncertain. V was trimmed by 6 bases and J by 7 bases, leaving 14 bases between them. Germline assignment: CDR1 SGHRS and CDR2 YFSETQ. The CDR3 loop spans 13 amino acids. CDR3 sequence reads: CASKKSVENEQFF. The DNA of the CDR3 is TGCGCCAGCAAGAAATCGGTTGAGAATGAGCAGTTCTTC.

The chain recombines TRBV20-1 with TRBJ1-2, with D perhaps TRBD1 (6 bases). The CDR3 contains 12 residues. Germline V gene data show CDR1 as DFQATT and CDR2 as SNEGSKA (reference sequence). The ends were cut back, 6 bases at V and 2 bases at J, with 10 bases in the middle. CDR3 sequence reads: CSAITGNYGYTF. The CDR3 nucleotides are TGCAGTGCCATCACAGGGAACTATGGCTACACCTTC.

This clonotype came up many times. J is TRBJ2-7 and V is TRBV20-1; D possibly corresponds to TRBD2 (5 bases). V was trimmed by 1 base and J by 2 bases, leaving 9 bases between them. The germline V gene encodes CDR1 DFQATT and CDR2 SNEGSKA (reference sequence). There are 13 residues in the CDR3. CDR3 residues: CSARGPEAYEQYF. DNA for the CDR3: TGCAGTGCTAGAGGGCCGGAGGCCTACGAGCAGTACTTC.

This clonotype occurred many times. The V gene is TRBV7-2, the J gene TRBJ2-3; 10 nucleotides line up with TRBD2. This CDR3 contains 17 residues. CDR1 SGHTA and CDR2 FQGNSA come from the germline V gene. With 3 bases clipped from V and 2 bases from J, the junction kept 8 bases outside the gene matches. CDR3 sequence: CASSFVGLAEPTDTQYF. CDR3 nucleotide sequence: TGTGCCAGCAGCTTCGTAGGACTAGCGGAACCCACAGATACGCAGTATTTT.

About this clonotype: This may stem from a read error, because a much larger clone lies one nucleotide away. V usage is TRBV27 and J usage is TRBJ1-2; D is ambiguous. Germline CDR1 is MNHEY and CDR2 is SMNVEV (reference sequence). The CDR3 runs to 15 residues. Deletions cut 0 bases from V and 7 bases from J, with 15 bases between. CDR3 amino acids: CASSLSSVGGCGYTF. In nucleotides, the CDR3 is TGTGCCAGCAGTTTATCGTCGGTAGGCGGATGTGGCTACACCTTC.

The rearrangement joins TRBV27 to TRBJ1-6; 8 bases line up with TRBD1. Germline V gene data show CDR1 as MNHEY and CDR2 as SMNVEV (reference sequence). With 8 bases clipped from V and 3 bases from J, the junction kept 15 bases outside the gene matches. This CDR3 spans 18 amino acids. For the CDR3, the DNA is TGTGCCAGCGGTGCACAGGGGGTCGGGGCCTTCTATAATTCACCCCTCCACTTT. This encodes CASGAQGVGAFYNSPLHF.

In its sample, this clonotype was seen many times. The CDR3 reads CASGLVPTGGFYNEQFF. As DNA, the CDR3 is TGTGCTAGTGGTTTGGTGCCGACCGGGGGGTTCTACAATGAGCAGTTCTTC. The chain links TRBV12-5 to TRBJ2-1, with TRBD2 identical over 7 bases. This CDR3 is built from 17 residues. V was clipped by 0 bases and J by 3 bases; unmatched bases: 8. Germline CDR1 and CDR2: LGHNT and FRNRAP. Combining the CDR3 with reference TRBV12-5 and TRBJ2-1 gives the whole variable domain DARVTQTPRHKVTEMGQEVTMRCQPILGHNTVFWYRQTMMQGLELLAYFRNRAPLDDSGMPKDRFSAEMPDATLATLKIQPSEPRDSAVYFCASGLVPTGGFYNEQFFGPGTRLTVL.

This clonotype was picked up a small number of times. CDR3 coding DNA: TGTGCCAGCAGCTTAACGGGCAGCCTCGAGGGCGAGCAGTACTTC. Its translation: CASSLTGSLEGEQYF. The chain recombines TRBV7-6 with TRBJ2-7, with TRBD2 as a possible D gene (5 bases). The germline V gene encodes CDR1 SGHVS and CDR2 FNYEAQ. The CDR3 is 15 amino acids. The V gene lost 2 bases and the J gene lost 6 bases, with 17 bases spanning the gap. Full variable domain (remainder filled in from reference TRBV7-6 and TRBJ2-7): GAGVSQSPRYKVTKRGQDVALRCDPISGHVSLYWYRQALGQGPEFLTYFNYEAQQDKSGLPNDRFSAERPEGSISTLTIQRTEQRDSAMYRCASSLTGSLEGEQYFGPGTRLTVT.

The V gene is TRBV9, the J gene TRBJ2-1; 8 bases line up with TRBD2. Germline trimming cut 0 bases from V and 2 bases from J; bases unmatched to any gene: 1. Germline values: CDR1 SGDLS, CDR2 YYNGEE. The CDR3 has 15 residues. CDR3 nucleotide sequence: TGTGCCAGCAGCGTAGCGGGACTAGCCTACAATGAGCAGTTCTTC. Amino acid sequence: CASSVAGLAYNEQFF.

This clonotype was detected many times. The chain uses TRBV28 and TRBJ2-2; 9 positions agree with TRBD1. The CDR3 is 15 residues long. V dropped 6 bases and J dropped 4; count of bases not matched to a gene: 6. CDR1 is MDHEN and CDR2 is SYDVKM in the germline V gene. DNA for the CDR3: TGTGCCAGCAGCAGCGACAGGGGGATCACCGGGGAGCTGTTTTTT. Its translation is CASSSDRGITGELFF.